The clone carrying this T cell receptor (beta chain) was detected once. The data were obtained in a study of tumor-infiltrating lymphocytes in oesophageal squamous cell carcinoma. Each CDR3 protein is one row after TCRdb ran MiXCR on the PCR reads. The sample has 20,000 or so distinct CDR3 sequences, roughly 40% seen once. The CDR3 contains 11 residues. Germline CDR1 is SGHAT and CDR2 is FQNNGV. The sequence was collected from a male donor with esophageal squamous cell carcinoma. Sequenced sample: esophageal tumor tissue. The chain recombines TRBV11-2 with TRBJ2-5; no clear D gene. The J call could be wrong; TRBJ2-7 is a better fit for the DNA end. CDR3 sequence: CASRIGDEQYF. Written as DNA, the CDR3 is TGTGCCAGCAGGATAGGAGACGAGCAGTACTTC.